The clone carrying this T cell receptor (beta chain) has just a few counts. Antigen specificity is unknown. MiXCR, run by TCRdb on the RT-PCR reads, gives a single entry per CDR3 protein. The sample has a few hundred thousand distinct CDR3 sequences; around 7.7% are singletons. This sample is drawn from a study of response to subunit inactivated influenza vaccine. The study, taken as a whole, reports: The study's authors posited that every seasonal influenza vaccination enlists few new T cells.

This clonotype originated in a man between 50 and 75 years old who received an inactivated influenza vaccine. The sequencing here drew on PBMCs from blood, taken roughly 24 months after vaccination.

The CDR3 DNA reads as TGTGCCAGCAGCGTAAGCCCGGGGTGGGGGGATACGCAGTATTTT. Translating it yields CASSVSPGWGDTQYF. This chain joins TRBV9 and TRBJ2-3; D may be TRBD1 or TRBD2 (5 bases each). The CDR3 has 15 residues. Trimming took off 1 base at V and 6 bases at J, with 15 bases between the two ends. Per the germline V gene, CDR1 is SGDLS and CDR2 is YYNGEE.